A single sample gave rise to the 28 T cell receptor beta chains below, sequenced in a study of blood T cell repertoires in COVID-19. Generated by immunoSEQ multiplex PCR, the TCRdb table keeps only in-frame clones and is missing some. The sample has 200,000 or so clones; 75% to 90% are singletons. Sequencing input: PBMCs or T cells enriched from blood (not recorded which). Receptor source: a woman between 40 and 50 years old with acute COVID-19.

V and J are TRBV5-1 and TRBJ1-4; 8 bases agree with TRBD1. Germline CDR1 is SGHRS and CDR2 is YFSETQ. This CDR3 region has 14 residues. Trimming removed 4 bases from V and 8 bases from J; junction bases left unmatched: 7. CDR3: CASSRRTGIEKLFF. CDR3 nucleotide sequence: TGCGCCAGCAGCCGAAGGACAGGGATCGAAAAACTGTTTTTT.

This chain links TRBV6-2 or TRBV6-3 with TRBJ1-3, with D perhaps TRBD1 (6 bases). Germline V lookup: CDR1 MNHEY, CDR2 SVGEGT. Trimming removed 2 bases at V and 7 bases at J, with 24 bases between. The CDR3 is 18 residues long. The DNA for the CDR3 is TGTGCCAGCAGTTACAGATCGGACAGCGGAATCTTAAGTAACACCATATATTTT. The encoded protein is CASSYRSDSGILSNTIYF.

V and J are TRBV6-4 and TRBJ1-5, with D possibly TRBD1 on 6 matching bases. CDR3 length: 15 amino acids. Trimming stripped 5 bases from V and 0 bases from J, with 11 bases between. Germline V CDR1 and CDR2: MRHNA, SNTAGT. CDR3 bases: TGTGCCAGCAGTTTGACAGGTTATAGCAATCAGCCCCAGCATTTT. Translation: CASSLTGYSNQPQHF.

The chain couples TRBV6-5 to TRBJ2-5; 8 positions agree with TRBD1. Germline V gene data show CDR1 as MNHEY and CDR2 as SVGAGI. The V segment lost 7 bases and the J segment 5 bases; nucleotides outside the gene matches: 3. CDR3 length: 12 residues. The CDR3 protein is CASIRGHETQYF. In nucleotides, the CDR3 is TGTGCCAGCATCAGGGGGCACGAGACCCAGTACTTC.

The chain is built from TRBV6-5 and TRBJ2-7; 10 nucleotides agree with TRBD1. This CDR3 has 15 residues. CDR1 is MNHEY, CDR2 SVGAGI, per germline. V shed 8 bases and J 1 base; nucleotides not matched to a gene: 8. Here the CDR3 reads CASELGTGVSYEQYF. CDR3 DNA sequence: TGTGCCAGCGAGTTGGGGACAGGGGTGTCCTACGAGCAGTACTTC.

The rearrangement links TRBV4-1 to TRBJ1-5; TRBD1 agrees at 7 bases. Germline loops: CDR1 MGHRA, CDR2 YSYEKL. V shed 3 bases and J 6 bases; nucleotides not matched to a gene: 8. The CDR3 length is 15 residues. CDR3 amino acids: CASSQDDRVGQPQHF. The DNA of the CDR3 is TGCGCCAGCAGCCAGGACGACAGGGTGGGTCAGCCCCAGCATTTT.

The gene calls are TRBV7-2 and TRBJ2-1, with TRBD2 matching 7 bases. Unmatched junction bases numbered 23, after V lost 2 bases and J lost 10 bases. CDR1 is SGHTA, CDR2 FQGNSA, per germline. The CDR3 spans 19 residues. The CDR3 is CASSLTPQARRGFGNEQFF. The CDR3 DNA reads as TGTGCCAGCAGCTTAACCCCTCAGGCAAGGCGGGGGTTCGGAAACGAGCAGTTCTTC.

This clone appeared once. The CDR3 DNA is TGTGCCAGCGGGGCCGACTATGGCTACACCTTC. Its translation: CASGADYGYTF. V and J are TRBV7-9 and TRBJ1-2, with a possible D match to TRBD1 (5 bases). CDR3 size: 11 residues. CDR1 SEHNR and CDR2 FQNEAQ come from the germline V gene (reference sequence). The ends were cut back, 8 bases at V and 3 bases at J, with 7 bases in the middle.

The chain recombines TRBV29-1 with TRBJ2-1; 9 nucleotides line up with TRBD2. Looked up from germline, CDR1 is SQVTM and CDR2 is ANQGSEA. The CDR3 has 13 residues. The junction had 5 bases not matched to a gene; V was cut back by 7 bases and J by 4 bases. CDR3 bases: TGCAGCGGAGCGGGGGGAAGTTACAATGAGCAGTTCTTC. It is translated as CSGAGGSYNEQFF.

The J gene is TRBJ1-1, the V gene TRBV18; 10 bases are shared with TRBD1. Per germline, CDR1 KGHSH and CDR2 LQKENI. The trim removed 2 bases at V and 4 bases at J, leaving 1 base unmatched. CDR3 length equals 14 residues. CDR3 region: CASSPDRGPTEAFF. The CDR3 coding sequence is TGTGCCAGCTCACCAGACAGGGGGCCCACTGAAGCTTTCTTT.

The V gene is TRBV5-6, the J gene TRBJ1-5; weak D call: TRBD1 (5 bases). V lost 3 bases to trimming and J lost 4 bases, with 17 bases between them. Germline V lookup: CDR1 SGHDT, CDR2 YYEEEE. The CDR3 totals 16 residues. The CDR3 coding sequence is TGTGCCAGCAGCTACTTGCGGGCCGGGGGGAATCAGCCCCAGCATTTT. Translation gives CASSYLRAGGNQPQHF. Based on the CDR3 plus reference TRBV5-6 and TRBJ1-5, the full variable domain is DAGVTQSPTHLIKTRGQQVTLRCSPKSGHDTVSWYQQALGQGPQFIFQYYEEEERQRGNFPDRFSGHQFPNYSSELNVNALLLGDSALYLCASSYLRAGGNQPQHFGDGTRLSIL.

The chain couples TRBV14 to TRBJ1-5; no clear D gene. CDR1 is SGHDN and CDR2 is FVKESK in the germline V gene. Trimming shortened V by 0 bases and J by 4 bases, and 13 bases separated the two germline ends. This CDR3 spans 16 amino acids. In DNA form, the CDR3 reads TGTGCCAGCAGCCAAGAAGGCAGGTCAGGAAATCAGCCCCAGCATTTT. Translation: CASSQEGRSGNQPQHF.

The chain employs TRBV20-1 and TRBJ1-1, with D tentatively TRBD1 (6 bases). Germline V gene data show CDR1 as DFQATT and CDR2 as SNEGSKA (reference sequence). V was cut by 6 bases and J by 6 bases, with 11 bases left in between. This CDR3 is built from 11 residues. CDR3 region: CSATTGSEAFF. The CDR3 DNA reads TGCAGTGCCACTACAGGGTCTGAAGCTTTCTTT.

The CDR3 protein is CASSLQGRGYTF. Here the CDR3 DNA reads TGTGCCAGCAGTCTACAGGGGCGGGGCTACACCTTC. The rearrangement links TRBV28 to TRBJ1-2; 7 bases line up with TRBD1. Germline V gene lookup returns CDR1 MDHEN and CDR2 SYDVKM. The CDR3 is made up of 12 amino acids. The ends lost 5 bases at V and 8 bases at J; junction bases unmatched: 5.

This clone was recorded once. This sequence joins TRBV5-1 and TRBJ1-1; D uncertain. V was shortened by 3 bases and J by 0 bases, with 12 bases between the two germline ends. The CDR3 covers 15 residues. Germline CDR1 and CDR2: SGHRS and YFSETQ. In DNA form, the CDR3 reads TGCGCCAGCAGCTCGCGGGTCTCCTTGAACACTGAAGCTTTCTTT. Its translation is CASSSRVSLNTEAFF.

This chain uses TRBV12-3 or TRBV12-4 with TRBJ1-2, with D possibly being TRBD1 (5 bases). The ends were cut back, 3 bases at V and 8 bases at J, with 13 bases in the middle. The CDR3 runs 13 residues. DNA of the CDR3: TGTGCCAGCAGTTTCCCAGGGAGGGGCGGCTACACCTTC. It translates to CASSFPGRGGYTF.

The CDR3 sequence is CASNTGWDRGRDTEAFF. DNA for the CDR3: TGTGCCAGCAACACAGGATGGGACAGGGGCCGAGACACTGAAGCTTTCTTT. This chain uses TRBV27 with TRBJ1-1; 10 nucleotides match TRBD1. The CDR3 is made up of 17 amino acids. V lost 7 bases, J lost 3 bases, and 14 bases stayed unmatched. In germline, CDR1 is MNHEY, CDR2 SMNVEV (reference sequence).

The chain is built from TRBV29-1 and TRBJ1-1, with D maybe TRBD1 (5 bases). The CDR3 length is 13 residues. Trimming took off 3 bases at V and 0 bases at J, with 8 bases between the two ends. Germline V gene lookup returns CDR1 SQVTM and CDR2 ANQGSEA. This CDR3 is CSVDGAMNTEAFF. The DNA for the CDR3 is TGCAGCGTTGATGGGGCGATGAACACTGAAGCTTTCTTT.

The gene calls are TRBV19 and TRBJ2-4, with D possibly matching TRBD1 (6 bases). Trimming stripped 5 bases from V and 0 bases from J, with 26 bases between. Germline V CDR1 and CDR2: LNHDA, SQIVND (reference sequence). This CDR3 is 20 amino acids long. The CDR3 bases are TGTGCCAGTAGTGCCTCGTCACAGGGTATGCTGGGGAAAGCCAAAAACATTCAGTACTTC. Residues: CASSASSQGMLGKAKNIQYF.

The J gene is TRBJ1-5, the V gene TRBV21-1. TRBV21-1 is a pseudogene locus. This CDR3 comprises 16 residues. The DNA of the CDR3 is TGTGCCAGCAGGGGCCGCCGGGAGGGGAGAGATAGTCCCCAGCATTTT. Protein sequence: CASRGRREGRDSPQHF.

CDR3 coding DNA: TGTGCCAGCAGCCTCGGTTCAGGGGGCGGTATCTATGGCTACACCTTC. Translating it yields CASSLGSGGGIYGYTF. The chain couples TRBV4-2 to TRBJ1-2; 8 nucleotides line up with TRBD1. Germline V CDR1 and CDR2: LGHNA, YNFKEQ. The CDR3 is 16 amino acids. Trimming removed 4 bases from V and 4 bases from J; junction bases left unmatched: 11.

The genes are TRBV2 and TRBJ1-5; the D is unclear. V lost 7 bases to trimming and J lost 0 bases, with 22 bases between them. The CDR3 length is 18 residues. Germline loops: CDR1 SNHLY, CDR2 FYNNEI. CDR3 sequence reads: CASTGGRPPSDSNQPQHF. The CDR3 DNA is TGTGCCAGCACCGGAGGCAGGCCACCAAGTGATAGCAATCAGCCCCAGCATTTT.

V and J are TRBV4-3 and TRBJ1-6, with TRBD1 identical over 8 bases. V trimming: 4 bases; J trimming: 5 bases; junction bases outside the gene matches: 13. The CDR3 length is 18 residues. Germline lookup yields CDR1 LGHNA and CDR2 YSLEER. The CDR3 DNA reads TGCGCCAGCAGCCGCAAGGGAGAGACAGGGGCCCATAATTCACCCCTCCACTTT. Translated, it gives CASSRKGETGAHNSPLHF.

This clone was seen at least ten times. The J gene is TRBJ1-1, the V gene TRBV19; 7 nucleotides match TRBD1. The CDR3 totals 15 residues. Per germline, CDR1 LNHDA and CDR2 SQIVND (reference sequence). V trimming: 0 bases; J trimming: 6 bases; junction bases outside the gene matches: 7. This chain's CDR3 is CASSIDGRGLAEAFF. CDR3 coding DNA: TGTGCCAGTAGTATAGACGGCAGGGGGTTGGCTGAAGCTTTCTTT.

This clone was picked up one time. The chain links TRBV6-5 to TRBJ1-1; D is undetermined. The CDR3 has 13 amino acids. V lost 2 bases to trimming and J lost 4 bases, with 8 bases between them. Germline V gene lookup returns CDR1 MNHEY and CDR2 SVGAGI. The CDR3 region is CASSYEGGTEAFF. CDR3 nucleotide sequence: TGTGCCAGCAGTTACGAGGGTGGCACTGAAGCTTTCTTT.

V gene TRBV19 combines with J gene TRBJ2-6; a possible D gene is TRBD1 (5 bases). CDR1 is LNHDA, CDR2 SQIVND, per germline (reference sequence). The V and J ends lost 8 bases and 2 bases respectively, with 13 bases between them. The CDR3 totals 15 residues. The CDR3 DNA follows: TGTGCCAGTTCCATCGGCAGGGCTGGGGCCAACGTCCTGACTTTC. Amino acids: CASSIGRAGANVLTF. Drawing the rest from reference TRBV19 and TRBJ2-6, the complete variable domain is DGGITQSPKYLFRKEGQNVTLSCEQNLNHDAMYWYRQDPGQGLRLIYYSQIVNDFQKGDIAEGYSVSREKKESFPLTVTSAQKNPTAFYLCASSIGRAGANVLTFGAGSRLTVL.

The chain uses TRBV9 and TRBJ2-3; 9 nucleotides align to TRBD2. There are 16 residues in the CDR3. The germline V gene encodes CDR1 SGDLS and CDR2 YYNGEE. The V gene end was trimmed by 3 bases and the J gene end by 5 bases; junction bases not matched to a gene: 10. CDR3 protein: CASSGPERGEIDTQYF. In DNA, the CDR3 is TGTGCCAGCAGCGGACCTGAGCGGGGGGAGATAGATACGCAGTATTTT. The full variable domain, completed using reference TRBV9 and TRBJ2-3, is DSGVTQTPKHLITATGQRVTLRCSPRSGDLSVYWYQQSLDQGLQFLIQYYNGEERAKGNILERFSAQQFPDLHSELNLSSLELGDSALYFCASSGPERGEIDTQYFGPGTRLTVL.

The V gene is TRBV2, the J gene TRBJ1-3, with 11 positions matching TRBD1. This CDR3 has 15 amino acids. The V and J ends lost 3 bases and 5 bases, in that order; junction bases with no gene match: 3. Germline assignment: CDR1 SNHLY and CDR2 FYNNEI. The CDR3 nucleotides read TGTGCCAGCAGTGAGTGGACAGGGGGCAGAAACACCATATATTTT. It encodes CASSEWTGGRNTIYF.